Listed below are T cell receptor beta chains from one sample, sequenced in a study of blood T cell repertoires in COVID-19. Assay used: immunoSEQ multiplex PCR; TCRdb lists only in-frame clones, some missing. This sample has some 150,000 clones; about 88% occur once, and the top ten carry about 0.77%. The sequenced sample consisted of PBMCs or T cells enriched from blood (not recorded which). All receptors come from a young woman who had recovered from COVID-19. Both conserved end residues are part of each CDR3. Fields, in order: V gene, clone size, D gene, J gene, CDR3 DNA, CDR3 protein. A D gene is named only where the DNA matches it firmly. Clone size appears in some rows only: once, few, many, or a class for an expanded clone.

>TRBV24-1|-|-|TRBJ1-5
TGTGCCACCAGTGACCGGACAGAGGATCTGCCCCAGCATTTT
CATSDRTEDLPQHF
>TRBV18|-|-|TRBJ1-1
TGTGCCAGCTCACCACTGGCAGGGCAAACTGAAGCTTTCTTT
CASSPLAGQTEAFF
>TRBV19|-|TRBD1|TRBJ1-5
TGTGCCAGTAGGTACCCAGGGGGCGAGGTTCAGCCCCAGCATTTT
CASRYPGGEVQPQHF
>TRBV6-4|once|-|TRBJ2-2
TGTGCCAGCAGTTTCGGTCCGGGTGCCGGGGAGCTGTTTTTT
CASSFGPGAGELFF
>TRBV13|-|-|TRBJ2-1
TGTGCCAGCAGCTTGCGGCTTGAGCAGTTCTTC
CASSLRLEQFF
>TRBV7-8|-|-|TRBJ1-3
TGTGCCAGCCGGGTGAGGGACTCTGGAAACACCATATATTTT
CASRVRDSGNTIYF
>TRBV5-1|once|TRBD1|TRBJ2-2
TGCGCCAGCAGCTCCGGACAGGGGGCGGTCGGGGAGCTGTTTTTT
CASSSGQGAVGELFF
>TRBV19|-|TRBD1|TRBJ1-5
TGTGCCAGTAGTATAGGGGGGACAGGGGGTCGGCCCCAGCATTTT
CASSIGGTGGRPQHF
>TRBV12-3/TRBV12-4|-|-|TRBJ2-1
TGTGCCAGCAGTTTGGGGCCATCCAATGAGCAGTTCTTC
CASSLGPSNEQFF
>TRBV14|-|TRBD1|TRBJ2-7
TGTGCCAGCAGGGGACAGGGGGTCTACGAGCAGTACTTC
CASRGQGVYEQYF
>TRBV6-2/TRBV6-3|-|-|TRBJ2-7
TGTGCCAGCAGTTTTCGAGAAGTTGGCGAGCAGTACTTC
CASSFREVGEQYF
>TRBV29-1|-|TRBD1|TRBJ2-2
TGCAGCGCCAGCAGGACAGGGGAAAAGGCCGGGGAGCTGTTTTTT
CSASRTGEKAGELFF
>TRBV19|-|-|TRBJ1-1
TGTGCCAGTAGTATAACCCTTGGGGGCAAGAACACTGAAGCTTTCTTT
CASSITLGGKNTEAFF
>TRBV7-9|-|-|TRBJ1-2
TGTGCCAGCAGCCCACTGGTGCTTAACTATGGCTACACCTTC
CASSPLVLNYGYTF
>TRBV3-1/TRBV3-2|-|-|TRBJ2-7
TGTGCCAGCAGCCTGGCGGCAGACTACGAGCAGTACTTC
CASSLAADYEQYF
>TRBV28|-|-|TRBJ1-2
TGTGCCAGCAGCAGCGGTCTGACTGGCTACACCTTC
CASSSGLTGYTF
>TRBV13|-|TRBD1|TRBJ2-6
TGTGCCAGCAGCTGGAGGGACAGGGGGGTAACCGGGGCCAACGTCCTGACTTTC
CASSWRDRGVTGANVLTF
>TRBV5-1|-|-|TRBJ2-7
TGCGCCAGCAGCTTGGTAACCCCACCTAACGAGCAGTACTTC
CASSLVTPPNEQYF
>TRBV7-9|once|TRBD2|TRBJ2-7
TGTGCCAGCAGCTTAGATCGGGACTACCAGTACTTC
CASSLDRDYQYF
>TRBV28|-|TRBD1|TRBJ1-3
TGTGCCAGCAGTTCCCAACGACAGGGGGGTAAATCTGGAAACACCATATATTTT
CASSSQRQGGKSGNTIYF
>TRBV28|-|TRBD1|TRBJ2-7
TGTGCCAGCAGCAGCCCGGGACAGGGCACCTACGAGCAGTACTTC
CASSSPGQGTYEQYF
>TRBV14|-|TRBD2|TRBJ2-2
TGTGCCAGCAGCTTTGGGACTAGCCTAAACACCGGGGAGCTGTTTTTT
CASSFGTSLNTGELFF
>TRBV19|-|TRBD2|TRBJ2-3
TGTGCCAGTACCCCAACCGGCGGGAGTGGAAATACGCAGTATTTT
CASTPTGGSGNTQYF
>TRBV20-1|-|-|TRBJ2-3
TGCAGTGCACACCGCACAGATACGCAGTATTTT
CSAHRTDTQYF
>TRBV19|-|-|TRBJ1-4
TGTGCCAGTAACCCTTCGATTGACAGGTTTAATGAAAAACTGTTTTTT
CASNPSIDRFNEKLFF
>TRBV5-1|-|TRBD2|TRBJ2-7
TGCGCCAGCGGCTCGGGGGGAACTTACCCCTACGAGCAGTACTTC
CASGSGGTYPYEQYF
>TRBV3-1/TRBV3-2|-|-|TRBJ1-2
TGTGCCAGCAGCCAAGCACCGGGAGACAACTATGGCTACACCTTC
CASSQAPGDNYGYTF
>TRBV25-1|-|TRBD1|TRBJ2-7
TGTGCCAGCACCGGGACAGGGCCCTACGAGCAGTACTTC
CASTGTGPYEQYF
>TRBV5-1|-|TRBD2|TRBJ2-3
TGCGCCAGCAGCTTCGCCTTTCTAGCGGGATCCACAGATACGCAGTATTTT
CASSFAFLAGSTDTQYF
>TRBV18|-|TRBD1|TRBJ1-6
TGTGCCAGCTCACAGACAGGGGAGAATTCACCCCTCCACTTT
CASSQTGENSPLHF
>TRBV6-5|once|TRBD1|TRBJ1-3
TGTGCCAGCAGCCCGGACAGGGGGCACACCATATATTTT
CASSPDRGHTIYF
>TRBV13|-|-|TRBJ2-7
TGTGCCAGCAGCTTAAGCGTCGGGAGCTTAAGATACGAGCAGTACTTC
CASSLSVGSLRYEQYF
>TRBV14|-|-|TRBJ1-1
TGTGCCAGCACCCCAAATCTCGTTGGGGCCACTGAAGCTTTCTTT
CASTPNLVGATEAFF
>TRBV3-1/TRBV3-2|-|-|TRBJ1-1
TGTGCCAGCAGCCAAGTGGCAGGGCAGTACACTGAAGCTTTCTTT
CASSQVAGQYTEAFF
>TRBV27|-|TRBD2|TRBJ2-1
TGTGCCAGCAGTCCGACTAGCGGGAGGAAGGGCCACAATGAGCAGTTCTTC
CASSPTSGRKGHNEQFF
>TRBV5-5|once|-|TRBJ1-1
TGTGCCAGCAAATGGACGGGAAACACTGAAGCTTTCTTT
CASKWTGNTEAFF
>TRBV20-1|once|TRBD1|TRBJ2-5
TGCAGTGCTAATGATCCCGGGACAGGGTGGGAAGAGACCCAGTACTTC
CSANDPGTGWEETQYF
>TRBV15|-|-|TRBJ1-5
TGTGCCACCAGCAGACGTCCAGGAAATCAGCCCCAGCATTTT
CATSRRPGNQPQHF
>TRBV5-1|-|TRBD2|TRBJ2-3
TGCGCCAGCAGCCCCGGACTAGCGGGATCCACAGATACGCAGTATTTT
CASSPGLAGSTDTQYF
>TRBV7-8|-|-|TRBJ1-2
TGTGCCAGCAGCTTAGTACAGGCGGTTGACTATGGCTACACCTTC
CASSLVQAVDYGYTF
>TRBV6-2/TRBV6-3|-|-|TRBJ2-1
TGTGCCAGCAGCGACCCCGGGCGGGCTTACAATGAGCAGTTCTTC
CASSDPGRAYNEQFF
>TRBV12-5|-|TRBD2|TRBJ2-7
TGTGCTAGTGGCCCTGGACTAGCGGAGTACGAGCAGTACTTC
CASGPGLAEYEQYF
>TRBV5-6|-|-|TRBJ2-2
TGTGCCAGCAGCTCCCCCAGGCAGGCGCTCACCGGGGAGCTGTTTTTT
CASSSPRQALTGELFF
>TRBV5-1|-|-|TRBJ2-7
TGCGCCAGCAGCTTGGCCGTGGGGGCGGCCGAGCAGTACTTC
CASSLAVGAAEQYF
>TRBV15|-|-|TRBJ2-4
TGTGCCACCAGCAGAGATCAAAGCCGAGTAGCCAAAAACATTCAGTACTTC
CATSRDQSRVAKNIQYF
>TRBV28|-|TRBD1|TRBJ1-1
TGTGCCAGCAGTTCCCCGGGACAGGGTGCGGCTGAAGCTTTCTTT
CASSSPGQGAAEAFF
>TRBV7-9|-|TRBD2|TRBJ2-7
TGTGCCAGCAGCCCCGGGACTAGCGGGAGGCAGCAGTACTTC
CASSPGTSGRQQYF
>TRBV6-2/TRBV6-3|-|-|TRBJ2-5
TGTGCCAGCAGTTACCGCACATCCCAAGAGACCCAGTACTTC
CASSYRTSQETQYF
>TRBV2|-|-|TRBJ2-1
TGTGCCAGCAGCCCCGGGGGTGAGCAGTTCTTC
CASSPGGEQFF